A single sample gave rise to the 14 T cell receptor beta chains below, sequenced in a study of Graves' ophthalmopathy and Graves' hyperthyroidism. TCR beta CDR3 regions were amplified from RNA transcripts. Second-round multiplex PCR followed a first-round RT-PCR using HTBI primers. MiXCR was run by TCRdb on the multiplex PCR reads, yielding one entry per CDR3 protein. The table includes approximately 160,000 distinct CDR3 sequences, around 39% detected once. The sequenced material came from peripheral blood. The receptors here all came from a man younger than 40 with Graves' ophthalmopathy.

This chain connects TRBV28 to TRBJ1-6, with a possible D match to TRBD1 (5 bases). Germline V gives CDR1 MDHEN, CDR2 SYDVKM. The ends were cut back, 7 bases at V and 9 bases at J, with 13 bases in the middle. This CDR3 is built from 13 residues. CDR3 protein: CASTDRGGSPLHF. The CDR3, as DNA: TGTGCCAGCACCGACCGGGGCGGTTCACCCCTCCACTTT.

This clonotype was seen a single time. V and J are TRBV28 and TRBJ1-5; 8 nucleotides agree with TRBD1. CDR1 is MDHEN, CDR2 SYDVKM, per germline. The CDR3 covers 14 residues. Trimming cost V 6 bases and J 6 bases; bases outside gene matches: 7. CDR3 amino acids: CASSSDRVGQPQHF. In DNA, the CDR3 is TGTGCCAGCAGCTCGGACAGGGTCGGTCAGCCCCAGCATTTT.

This clonotype has at least ten counts. V usage is TRBV28 and J usage is TRBJ2-5; perhaps TRBD1 as D (6 bases). This CDR3 contains 15 residues. Germline V gene data show CDR1 as MDHEN and CDR2 as SYDVKM. The ends were cut back, 3 bases at V and 1 base at J, with 12 bases in the middle. The CDR3 DNA reads TGTGCCAGCAGTTTCTCTCTGACAGGCCAAGAGACCCAGTACTTC. This gives the protein CASSFSLTGQETQYF.

The gene calls are TRBV28 and TRBJ1-6; 9 bases are a match to TRBD1. CDR3 length equals 14 residues. With 6 bases clipped from V and 10 bases from J, the junction kept 7 bases outside the gene matches. Germline values: CDR1 MDHEN, CDR2 SYDVKM. The CDR3 DNA is TGTGCCAGCAGCGATGGACAGGGGAACTCACCCCTCCACTTT. Translation gives CASSDGQGNSPLHF. The variable domain in full, completed from reference TRBV28 and TRBJ1-6, reads DVKVTQSSRYLVKRTGEKVFLECVQDMDHENMFWYRQDPGLGLRLIYFSYDVKMKEKGDIPEGYSVSREKKERFSLILESASTNQTSMYLCASSDGQGNSPLHFGNGTRLTVT.

This clonotype appeared many times. The V gene is TRBV19, the J gene TRBJ2-7, with 12 bases identical to TRBD2. This CDR3 has 15 residues. The J segment lost 4 bases and the V segment lost 3 bases, leaving 4 bases of the junction unmatched. Germline CDR1 and CDR2: LNHDA and SQIVND (reference sequence). This chain's CDR3 is CASSIRLAGGYEQYF. The CDR3 bases are TGTGCCAGTAGTATTAGGCTAGCGGGAGGGTACGAGCAGTACTTC.

This clonotype has at least ten counts. A junction boundary mismatches the germline segment, possibly from a read error. The chain recombines TRBV19 with TRBJ1-5; TRBD1 matches 7 bases. Germline V gene lookup returns CDR1 LNHDA and CDR2 SQIVND (reference sequence). CDR3 length: 13 residues. As DNA, the CDR3 is TGTGCCAGTAGTTTTGGGCCGGGACAGCTCCAGCATTTT. As protein: CASSFGPGQLQHF.

This rearrangement joins TRBV4-3 to TRBJ2-2, with D perhaps TRBD2 (6 bases). The V gene lost 0 bases and the J gene lost 4 bases, with 12 bases spanning the gap. The CDR3 is 16 amino acids. The germline gives CDR1 LGHNA, CDR2 YSLEER. CDR3 loop: CASSQDVGGITGELFF. CDR3 nucleotides: TGCGCCAGCAGCCAAGATGTAGGAGGGATCACCGGGGAGCTGTTTTTT.

The chain uses TRBV28 and TRBJ2-6; D possibly uses TRBD1 or TRBD2 (5 bases each). V gave up 6 bases and J gave up 4 bases, with 19 bases separating them. The CDR3 contains 17 residues. Germline CDR1 MDHEN, CDR2 SYDVKM. The CDR3 coding sequence is TGTGCCAGCAGAACCGGGACGGGGAGTGGCGGGGCCAACGTCCTGACTTTC. Translated: CASRTGTGSGGANVLTF.

This clonotype has at least ten counts. The chain recombines TRBV6-2 or TRBV6-3 with TRBJ2-7; possibly TRBD1 for D (5 bases). The V gene lost 5 bases and the J gene lost 2 bases, with 13 bases spanning the gap. This CDR3 has 14 residues. Germline-derived CDR1 and CDR2 are MNHEY and SVGEGT. CDR3 DNA: TGTGCCAGCAGTCGATTACAGGATACCTACGAGCAGTACTTC. It yields the protein CASSRLQDTYEQYF.

There are many counts of this clonotype. This rearrangement joins TRBV5-1 to TRBJ2-7, with 8 bases aligning to TRBD1. Trimming removed 4 bases from V and 4 bases from J; junction bases left unmatched: 4. This CDR3 contains 13 residues. CDR1 is SGHRS and CDR2 is YFSETQ in the germline V gene. The CDR3 nucleotides read TGCGCCAGCAGCACCGGACAGGGATACGAGCAGTACTTC. Its translation: CASSTGQGYEQYF.

This clonotype occurred many times. The rearrangement joins TRBV30 to TRBJ1-1; D is possibly TRBD1 (5 bases). Germline V gives CDR1 GTSNPN, CDR2 SVGIG (reference sequence). This CDR3 region has 14 residues. The V end was cut by 0 bases, the J end by 5 bases, with 13 bases between. The chain's CDR3 is CAWSVSGIGTEAFF. CDR3 in DNA: TGTGCCTGGAGTGTATCAGGGATCGGGACTGAAGCTTTCTTT. Full variable domain (remainder filled in from reference TRBV30 and TRBJ1-1): SQTIHQWPATLVQPVGSPLSLECTVEGTSNPNLYWYRQAAGRGLQLLFYSVGIGQISSEVPQNLSASRPQDRQFILSSKKLLLSDSGFYLCAWSVSGIGTEAFFGQGTRLTVV.

This clonotype has ten or more counts. J is TRBJ2-7 and V is TRBV4-3, with D possibly TRBD1 on 6 matching bases. Germline values: CDR1 LGHNA, CDR2 YSLEER. The V end was cut by 1 base, the J end by 2 bases, with 9 bases between. This CDR3 has 14 amino acids. This CDR3 reads CASSQGSGAYEQYF. Here the CDR3 DNA reads TGCGCCAGCAGCCAAGGTTCAGGGGCCTACGAGCAGTACTTC.

V usage is TRBV11-2 and J usage is TRBJ2-2, with 14 bases that match TRBD2. This CDR3 contains 17 residues. V was pared by 5 bases and J by 5 bases, with 7 bases of the junction left unmatched. Germline CDR1 and CDR2: SGHAT and FQNNGV. CDR3 amino acids: CASSRGLAGAMTGELFF. The DNA of the CDR3 is TGTGCCAGCAGCCGGGGACTAGCGGGAGCGATGACCGGGGAGCTGTTTTTT. The entire variable domain, with the rest obtained from reference TRBV11-2 and TRBJ2-2, is as follows: EAGVAQSPRYKIIEKRQSVAFWCNPISGHATLYWYQQILGQGPKLLIQFQNNGVVDDSQLPKDRFSAERLKGVDSTLKIQPAKLEDSAVYLCASSRGLAGAMTGELFFGEGSRLTVL.

The J gene is TRBJ2-5, the V gene TRBV20-1, with D perhaps matching TRBD2 (6 bases). The V and J ends lost 1 base and 4 bases respectively, with 13 bases between them. CDR3 length equals 14 residues. From germline, CDR1 is DFQATT and CDR2 SNEGSKA (reference sequence). The CDR3 loop reads CSARAGVVRETQYF. For the CDR3, the DNA is TGCAGTGCTAGAGCGGGAGTAGTGAGAGAGACCCAGTACTTC.